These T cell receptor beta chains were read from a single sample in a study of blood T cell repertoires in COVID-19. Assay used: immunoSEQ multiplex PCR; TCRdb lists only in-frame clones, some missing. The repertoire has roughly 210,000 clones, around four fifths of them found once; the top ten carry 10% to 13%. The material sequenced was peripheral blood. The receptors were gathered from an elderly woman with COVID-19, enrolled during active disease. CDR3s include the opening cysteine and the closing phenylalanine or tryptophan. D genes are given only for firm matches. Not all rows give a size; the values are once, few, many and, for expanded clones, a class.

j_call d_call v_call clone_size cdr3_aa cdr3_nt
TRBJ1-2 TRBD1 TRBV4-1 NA CASSAPGQEYGYTF TGCGCCAGCAGCGCCCCGGGACAGGAGTATGGCTACACCTTC
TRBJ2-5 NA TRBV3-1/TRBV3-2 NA CASSPRGKETQYF TGTGCCAGCAGCCCTCGGGGAAAAGAGACCCAGTACTTC
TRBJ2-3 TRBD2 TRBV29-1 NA CSVAGSGGAQYTQYF TGCAGCGTTGCGGGTAGCGGGGGGGCTCAGTATACGCAGTATTTT
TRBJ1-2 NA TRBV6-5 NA CASSYLATVYGYTF TGTGCCAGCAGTTACTTGGCGACAGTCTATGGCTACACCTTC
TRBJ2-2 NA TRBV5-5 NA CASSLASGFDTGELFF TGTGCCAGCAGCTTGGCCTCGGGGTTCGACACCGGGGAGCTGTTTTTT
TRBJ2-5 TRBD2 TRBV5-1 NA CASSFPAGGQETQYF TGCGCCAGCAGCTTCCCGGCGGGGGGTCAAGAGACCCAGTACTTC
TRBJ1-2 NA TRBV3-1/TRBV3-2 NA CASSQEGARRNYGYTF TGTGCCAGCAGCCAAGAAGGGGCCAGGAGAAACTATGGCTACACCTTC
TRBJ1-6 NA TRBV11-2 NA CASSFSPTNSPLHF TGTGCCAGCAGCTTTAGTCCGACAAATTCACCCCTCCACTTT
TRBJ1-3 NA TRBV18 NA CASSPYRGGNTIYF TGTGCCAGCTCACCTTACCGTGGCGGAAACACCATATATTTT
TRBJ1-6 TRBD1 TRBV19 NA CASSPHSDRAGSPLHF TGTGCCAGTAGTCCACACTCCGACAGGGCTGGTTCACCCCTCCACTTT
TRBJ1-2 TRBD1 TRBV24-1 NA CATSDQRQGLNYGYTF TGTGCCACCAGTGATCAACGACAGGGGCTTAACTATGGCTACACCTTC
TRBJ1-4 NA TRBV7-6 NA CASSQRQEAEKLFF TGTGCCAGCAGTCAGAGACAGGAGGCAGAAAAACTGTTTTTT
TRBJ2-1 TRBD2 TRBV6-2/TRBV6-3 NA CASSPSGDGNNEQFF TGTGCCAGCAGTCCGAGCGGGGATGGAAACAATGAGCAGTTCTTC
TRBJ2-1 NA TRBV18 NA CASSPDMPSSYNEQFF TGTGCCAGCTCACCAGATATGCCGAGCTCCTACAATGAGCAGTTCTTC
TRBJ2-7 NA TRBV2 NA CASTKNFRYYEQYF TGTGCCAGCACGAAGAACTTCCGATACTACGAGCAGTACTTC
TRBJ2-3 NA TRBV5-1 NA CASSLGQVSTDTQYF TGCGCCAGCAGCTTGGGACAAGTTAGCACAGATACGCAGTATTTT
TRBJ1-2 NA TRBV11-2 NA CASSLDLGGPRGYTF TGTGCCAGCAGCTTAGATCTGGGGGGGCCGCGGGGCTACACCTTC
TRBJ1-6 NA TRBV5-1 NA CASSLGGTNPNNSPLHF TGCGCCAGCAGCCTGGGGGGCACGAATCCGAACAATTCACCCCTCCACTTT
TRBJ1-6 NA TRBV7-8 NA CASSLGAGRNSPLHF TGTGCCAGCAGCTTAGGGGCCGGGAGGAATTCACCCCTCCACTTT
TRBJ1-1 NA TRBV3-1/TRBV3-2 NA CASSPRGQPNTEAFF TGTGCCAGCAGCCCTCGGGGACAACCGAACACTGAAGCTTTCTTT
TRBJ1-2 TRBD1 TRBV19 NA CASSPGQTNYGYTF TGTGCCAGCTCGCCGGGACAGACAAACTATGGCTACACCTTC
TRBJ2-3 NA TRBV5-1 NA CASSPFSTDTQYF TGCGCCAGCAGCCCCTTTAGCACAGATACGCAGTATTTT
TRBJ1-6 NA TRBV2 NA CASSRDSANSPLHF TGTGCCAGCAGCAGGGACTCTGCCAATTCACCCCTCCACTTT
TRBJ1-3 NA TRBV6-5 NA CASRTRRDGGNTIYF TGTGCCAGCAGAACTCGGCGGGACGGAGGAAACACCATATATTTT
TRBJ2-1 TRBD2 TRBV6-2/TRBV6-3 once CASSYRRRVERAGGPGEQFF TGTGCCAGCAGTTACCGCCGGCGAGTTGAGCGCGCGGGGGGGCCCGGCGAGCAGTTCTTC
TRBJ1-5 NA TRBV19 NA CASPLGADSNQPQHF TGTGCCAGTCCCCTAGGGGCAGATAGCAATCAGCCCCAGCATTTT
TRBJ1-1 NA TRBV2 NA CASTRFFQAFF TGTGCCAGCACCCGGTTTTTTCAAGCTTTCTTT
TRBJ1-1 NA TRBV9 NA CASSPPAVKTEKGEAFF TGTGCCAGCAGCCCTCCGGCTGTTAAGACAGAAAAAGGTGAAGCTTTCTTT
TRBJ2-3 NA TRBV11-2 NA CASSPEGLQWTDTQYF TGTGCCAGCAGCCCAGAGGGACTTCAGTGGACAGATACGCAGTATTTT
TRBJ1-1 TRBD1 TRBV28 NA CASLRVGKGAAFTEAFF TGTGCCAGCCTAAGGGTGGGTAAGGGGGCAGCGTTCACTGAAGCTTTCTTT
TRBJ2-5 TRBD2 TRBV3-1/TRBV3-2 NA CASRGIGRETQYF TGTGCCAGCAGAGGGATCGGGAGGGAGACCCAGTACTTC
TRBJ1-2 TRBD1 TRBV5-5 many CASSLAGGQGASYGYTF TGTGCCAGCAGCTTGGCCGGGGGACAGGGGGCCTCCTATGGCTACACCTTC
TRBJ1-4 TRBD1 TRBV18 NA CASSPRRQGSGTNEKLFF TGTGCCAGCTCACCAAGGAGACAGGGTAGTGGAACTAATGAAAAACTGTTTTTT
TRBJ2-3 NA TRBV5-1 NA CASSLQLLSSTDTQYF TGCGCCAGCAGCCTTCAACTACTGTCTAGCACAGATACGCAGTATTTT
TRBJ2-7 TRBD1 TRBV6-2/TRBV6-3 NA CASSYSRDRASEQYF TGTGCCAGCAGTTACTCGAGGGACAGGGCTAGCGAGCAGTACTTC
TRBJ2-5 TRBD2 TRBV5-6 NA CASSLRGVSQKTQYF TGTGCCAGCAGCTTACGGGGGGTATCTCAGAAGACCCAGTACTTC
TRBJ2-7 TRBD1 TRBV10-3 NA CAISEGTGGEQYF TGTGCCATCAGTGAGGGGACAGGGGGCGAACAGTACTTC
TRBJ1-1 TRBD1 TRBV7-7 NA CASSKDRATEAFF TGTGCCAGCAGCAAGGACAGGGCCACTGAAGCTTTCTTT
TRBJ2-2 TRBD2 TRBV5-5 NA CASSLGGTSVYTGELFF TGTGCCAGCAGTTTAGGGGGGACTAGCGTATACACCGGGGAGCTGTTTTTT
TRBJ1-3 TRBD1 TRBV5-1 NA CASSLGQGLGNTIYF TGCGCCAGCAGCTTGGGACAGGGGCTTGGAAACACCATATATTTT
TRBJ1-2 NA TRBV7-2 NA CASSPAEGNYGYTF TGTGCCAGCAGCCCCGCGGAGGGCAACTATGGCTACACCTTC
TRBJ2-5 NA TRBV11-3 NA CASSRGSGETQYF TGTGCCAGCAGCCGGGGGTCCGGGGAGACCCAGTACTTC
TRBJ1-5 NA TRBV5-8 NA CASSLRSNQPQHF TGTGCCAGCAGCCTTCGTAGCAATCAGCCCCAGCATTTT
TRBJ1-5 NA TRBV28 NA CASSLLDQPQHF TGTGCCAGCAGCCTACTCGATCAGCCCCAGCATTTT
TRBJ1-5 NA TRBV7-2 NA CASSPLQGNQPQHF TGTGCCAGCAGCCCTTTACAGGGTAATCAGCCCCAGCATTTT
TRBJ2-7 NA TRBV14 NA CASSQVQAYEQYF TGTGCCAGCAGCCAAGTGCAGGCCTACGAGCAGTACTTC
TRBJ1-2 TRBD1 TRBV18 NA CASSQRGGADYGYTF TGTGCCAGCTCACAGCGAGGGGGCGCGGACTATGGCTACACCTTC
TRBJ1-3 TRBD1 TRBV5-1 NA CASSPTGGSGNTIYF TGCGCCAGCAGCCCTACAGGGGGCTCTGGAAACACCATATATTTT